The clone carrying this T cell receptor beta chain was counted between two and nine times. The data were obtained in a study of blood T cell repertoires in COVID-19. Study as a whole: Samples representing acute and convalescent COVID-19 were sourced from the United States, Italy and Spain.

Germline V gives CDR1 KGHSH, CDR2 LQKENI. Trimming cost V 2 bases and J 3 bases, with 13 bases left between them. The CDR3 loop spans 15 amino acids. This table comes from immunoSEQ multiplex PCR, and its TCRdb copy is limited to in-frame clones, with some not included. The data show 65,000 to 70,000 clones, roughly 89% seen once. This chain connects TRBV18 to TRBJ1-2; the D is unclear. This TCR was recovered from a woman aged 80 or over with acute or convalescent COVID-19. The sample taken for sequencing was peripheral blood. CDR3 bases: TGTGCCAGCTCACCAGAGGCAACGAAACACTATGGCTACACCTTC. Translating it yields CASSPEATKHYGYTF.